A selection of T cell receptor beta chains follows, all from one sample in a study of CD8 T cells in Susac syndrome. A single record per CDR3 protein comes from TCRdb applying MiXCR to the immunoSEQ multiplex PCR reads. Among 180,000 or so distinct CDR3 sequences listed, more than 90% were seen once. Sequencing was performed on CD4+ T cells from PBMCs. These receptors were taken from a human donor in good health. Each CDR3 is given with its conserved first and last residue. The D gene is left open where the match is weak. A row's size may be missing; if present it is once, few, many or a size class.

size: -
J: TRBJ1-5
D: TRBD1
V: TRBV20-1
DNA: TGCAGTGCTGGAGGACAGGCTAGCAATCAGCCCCAGCATTTT
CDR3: CSAGGQASNQPQHF

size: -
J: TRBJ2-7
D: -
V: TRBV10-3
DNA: TGTGCCATGGGGGGTGGCGACGAGCAGTACTTC
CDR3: CAMGGGDEQYF

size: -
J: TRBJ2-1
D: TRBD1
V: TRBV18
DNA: TGTGCCAGCTCACCTCGGACAGGGGGCGATGAGCAGTTCTTC
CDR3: CASSPRTGGDEQFF

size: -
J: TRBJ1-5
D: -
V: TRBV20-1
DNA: TGCAGTGCTAGTGTGGGGGCAGGCCAGCCCCAGCATTTT
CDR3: CSASVGAGQPQHF

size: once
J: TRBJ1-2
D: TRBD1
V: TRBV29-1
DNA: TGCAGCGTTGATTCTTTCGGGAGGGGACAGGGCATCTTTGGGGGCTACACCTTC
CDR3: CSVDSFGRGQGIFGGYTF

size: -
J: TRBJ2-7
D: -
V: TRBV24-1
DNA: TGTGCCACCAGTGATTCCCCTAGGGACGAGCAGTACTTC
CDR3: CATSDSPRDEQYF

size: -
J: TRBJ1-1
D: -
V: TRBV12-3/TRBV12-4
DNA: TGTGCCAGCAGTTTCGGGTCAAACACTGAAGCTTTCTTT
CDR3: CASSFGSNTEAFF

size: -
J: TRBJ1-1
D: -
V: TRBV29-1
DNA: TGCAGCGTTTATCCTCTGACAGCGATGAACACTGAAGCTTTCTTT
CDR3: CSVYPLTAMNTEAFF

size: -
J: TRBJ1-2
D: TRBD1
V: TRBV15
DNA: TGTGCCACCAGGGGACAGGGGCCCTATGGCTACACCTTC
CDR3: CATRGQGPYGYTF

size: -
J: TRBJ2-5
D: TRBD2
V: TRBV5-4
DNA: TGTGCCAGCAGCACCGGGACTAGCGGGGGGGAGACCCAGTACTTC
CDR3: CASSTGTSGGETQYF

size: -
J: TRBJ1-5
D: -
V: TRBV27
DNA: TGTGCCAGCAGTTCTTCCAGTAGCAATCAGCCCCAGCATTTT
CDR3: CASSSSSSNQPQHF

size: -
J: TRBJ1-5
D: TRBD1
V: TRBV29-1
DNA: TGCACCCCCGACAGGGGGAGCAATCAGCCCCAGCATTTT
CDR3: CTPDRGSNQPQHF

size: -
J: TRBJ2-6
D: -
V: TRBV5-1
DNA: TGCGCCAGCAGCCCCGAGGAGGCTGGGGCCAACGTCCTGACTTTC
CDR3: CASSPEEAGANVLTF

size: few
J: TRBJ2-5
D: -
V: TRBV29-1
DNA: TGCAGCGTTTGGGCGGAGACCCAGTACTTC
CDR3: CSVWAETQYF